Listed here are 28 T cell receptor beta chains from one sample, sequenced in a study of blood T cell repertoires in COVID-19. Sequencing used immunoSEQ multiplex PCR; TCRdb keeps in-frame clones, though not all of them. The data contain some 77,000 clones, almost 90% of them singletons. Sequencing was done on a sample of peripheral blood. The receptors come from a woman of 80 years or more with active or convalescent COVID-19.

The V call is TRBV19, the J call TRBJ1-2, with D perhaps matching TRBD1 (5 bases). Germline V lookup: CDR1 LNHDA, CDR2 SQIVND (reference sequence). The V end was cut by 5 bases, the J end by 3 bases, with 19 bases between. This CDR3 has 16 residues. Written as DNA, the CDR3 is TGTGCCAGTAGTTCAACACCCCCCAGGGTTGACTATGGCTACACCTTC. Amino acids: CASSSTPPRVDYGYTF.

The J gene is TRBJ1-6, the V gene TRBV7-2, with D possibly TRBD1 on 5 matching bases. The CDR3 length is 16 residues. Germline V gene lookup returns CDR1 SGHTA and CDR2 FQGNSA. V lost 1 base to trimming and J lost 6 bases, with 13 bases between them. Here the CDR3 reads CASSLDRLGANSPLHF. As DNA, the CDR3 is TGTGCCAGCAGCTTAGACAGATTAGGGGCTAATTCACCCCTCCACTTT.

A few counts support this clone. The V call is TRBV7-2, the J call TRBJ1-3; D gene unclear. Trimming took 3 bases from V and 6 from J, leaving 12 bases between them. This CDR3 is built from 14 residues. Germline CDR1 is SGHTA and CDR2 is FQGNSA. CDR3 protein: CASSFTQLQNTIYF. Written as DNA, the CDR3 is TGTGCCAGCAGCTTTACACAGCTTCAAAACACCATATATTTT. The whole variable domain, remainder taken from reference TRBV7-2 and TRBJ1-3, is GAGVSQSPSNKVTEKGKDVELRCDPISGHTALYWYRQSLGQGLEFLIYFQGNSAPDKSGLPSDRFSAERTGGSVSTLTIQRTQQEDSAVYLCASSFTQLQNTIYFGEGSWLTVV.

This clone was detected ten times or more. This rearrangement joins TRBV11-2 to TRBJ2-7; D not resolved. V was pared by 6 bases and J by 1 base, with 16 bases between. CDR3 length equals 15 residues. Germline loops: CDR1 SGHAT, CDR2 FQNNGV. CDR3: CASSPLSLSSYEQYF. The DNA of the CDR3 is TGTGCCAGCAGTCCTCTCTCCCTCTCTTCCTACGAGCAGTACTTC.

The genes are TRBV5-4 and TRBJ2-2; 7 bases align to TRBD1. The ends lost 0 bases at V and 5 bases at J; junction bases unmatched: 10. Per the germline V gene, CDR1 is SGHNT and CDR2 is YYREEE (reference sequence). CDR3 length equals 17 residues. The CDR3 reads CASSLGGTALQTGELFF. In DNA form, the CDR3 reads TGTGCCAGCAGCTTGGGGGGGACAGCGCTACAGACCGGGGAGCTGTTTTTT.

The chain has TRBV28 and TRBJ1-5; D possibly corresponds to TRBD1 (5 bases). CDR1 and CDR2 from the germline V gene are MDHEN and SYDVKM. This CDR3 is built from 13 residues. Trimming shortened V by 8 bases and J by 3 bases, and 11 bases separated the two germline ends. The CDR3 here is CASLGGNNQPQHF. The DNA for the CDR3 is TGTGCCAGCCTGGGGGGGAACAATCAGCCCCAGCATTTT.

Only a few counts were recorded for this clone. The V and J genes are TRBV7-2 and TRBJ2-2, with TRBD1 identical over 9 bases. From germline, CDR1 is SGHTA and CDR2 FQGNSA. After removal of 3 bases from V and 7 bases from J, the junction contained 3 bases not matched to a gene. This CDR3 comprises 14 residues. This CDR3 is CASSFDRGSGELFF. The CDR3 DNA reads TGTGCCAGCAGCTTTGACAGGGGGAGCGGGGAGCTGTTTTTT.

This chain connects TRBV18 to TRBJ1-1; 8 positions match TRBD1. CDR1 is KGHSH, CDR2 LQKENI, per germline. The CDR3 loop spans 16 amino acids. Trimming cost V 4 bases and J 3 bases; bases outside gene matches: 10. This CDR3 reads CASSQFGQGGYTEAFF. CDR3 bases: TGTGCCAGCTCACAATTTGGACAGGGAGGGTACACTGAAGCTTTCTTT.

A note on this clone: Germline and junction disagree at one end, which may indicate a read error. CDR3 sequence (DNA): TGCAGCGTTCAAGACCGGGACACTAATTCACCCCTCCACTTT. Protein: CSVQDRDTNSPLHF. The chain uses TRBV29-1 and TRBJ1-6; the D gene is possibly TRBD1 (6 bases). The CDR3 covers 14 residues. From germline, CDR1 is SQVTM and CDR2 ANQGSEA.

The chain has TRBV6-2 or TRBV6-3 and TRBJ1-2; 10 nucleotides line up with TRBD1. Losses at the gene ends were 4 bases for V and 4 bases for J; bases not matched to a gene: 9. The V gene's germline CDR1 is MNHEY and CDR2 SVGEGT. This CDR3 has 16 amino acids. The CDR3 here is CASSSTGTGAAYGYTF. The DNA for the CDR3 is TGTGCCAGCAGTTCGACCGGGACAGGGGCCGCCTATGGCTACACCTTC.

V gene TRBV3-1 (or the pseudogene TRBV3-2) combines with J gene TRBJ2-3; D possibly corresponds to TRBD1 (6 bases). V lost 3 bases and J 2 bases, leaving 18 bases between the germline ends. This CDR3 comprises 17 residues. The germline V gene encodes CDR1 LGHDT and CDR2 YNNKEL (reference sequence). As DNA, the CDR3 is TGTGCCAGCAGCCATCCCAGGGGAGACAGGAACACAGATACGCAGTATTTT. Amino acids: CASSHPRGDRNTDTQYF.

This sequence joins TRBV6-5 and TRBJ1-5; 7 bases map to TRBD1. The V and J ends lost 8 bases and 2 bases, in that order; junction bases with no gene match: 0. This CDR3 region has 12 residues. The germline gives CDR1 MNHEY, CDR2 SVGAGI. The CDR3 region is CASDRGNQPQHF. The CDR3 nucleotides are TGTGCCAGCGACAGGGGCAATCAGCCCCAGCATTTT.

The chain employs TRBV7-9 and TRBJ2-1; weak D call: TRBD1 (7 bases). Germline CDR1 is SEHNR and CDR2 is FQNEAQ (reference sequence). The CDR3 is 12 amino acids. Trimming left V 5 bases short and J 9 bases short, with 11 bases between. The CDR3 protein is CASSPQGGEQFF. DNA of the CDR3: TGTGCCAGCAGCCCCCAGGGGGGTGAGCAGTTCTTC.

The V call is TRBV4-1, the J call TRBJ1-3; D not certain. CDR1 is MGHRA and CDR2 is YSYEKL in the germline V gene. Trimming cost V 0 bases and J 0 bases, with 9 bases left between them. The CDR3 spans 16 residues. CDR3 DNA: TGCGCCAGCAGCCAAGAACCCGGTTTCTCTGGAAACACCATATATTTT. Translated, it gives CASSQEPGFSGNTIYF.

This sequence joins TRBV11-2 and TRBJ1-4, with 8 positions matching TRBD1. J gave up 6 bases and V 3 bases, and 9 bases lay outside the gene matches. The CDR3 runs 16 residues. Per the germline V gene, CDR1 is SGHAT and CDR2 is FQNNGV. For the CDR3, the DNA is TGTGCCAGCAGCTTTGACCGACAGGGGAGGGATGAAAAACTGTTTTTT. As protein: CASSFDRQGRDEKLFF.

V gene TRBV7-2 combines with J gene TRBJ2-2; no reliable D call. The V and J ends lost 7 bases and 7 bases respectively, with 13 bases between them. The germline CDR1 and CDR2 sequences are SGHTA and FQGNSA. CDR3 length: 13 amino acids. The CDR3 here is CASTYRGDGELFF. DNA of the CDR3: TGTGCCAGCACGTACCGAGGTGACGGGGAGCTGTTTTTT. The complete variable domain, with remaining parts taken from reference TRBV7-2 and TRBJ2-2, reads GAGVSQSPSNKVTEKGKDVELRCDPISGHTALYWYRQSLGQGLEFLIYFQGNSAPDKSGLPSDRFSAERTGGSVSTLTIQRTQQEDSAVYLCASTYRGDGELFFGEGSRLTVL.

J is TRBJ2-1 and V is TRBV6-8; possibly TRBD2 for D (6 bases). CDR1 and CDR2 (germline): MNHGY, SAAAGT. Trimming stripped 8 bases from V and 2 bases from J, with 10 bases between. The CDR3 covers 13 residues. CDR3 coding DNA: TGTGCCAGCCGCCTAGCGCCCTACAATGAGCAGTTCTTC. This codes for CASRLAPYNEQFF.

The gene calls are TRBV28 and TRBJ1-1; 8 bases match TRBD1. V shed 2 bases and J 5 bases; nucleotides not matched to a gene: 4. Germline V CDR1 and CDR2: MDHEN, SYDVKM. The CDR3 runs to 14 residues. CDR3 in amino acids: CASSLPGQETEAFF. CDR3 nucleotide sequence: TGTGCCAGCAGTTTACCGGGACAGGAGACTGAAGCTTTCTTT.

This clone appeared a single time. V is TRBV18 and J is TRBJ2-1; 13 nucleotides agree with TRBD2. This CDR3 region has 22 residues. V lost 4 bases to trimming and J lost 0 bases; unmatched junction nucleotides: 18. CDR1 and CDR2 from the germline V gene are KGHSH and LQKENI. CDR3 region: CASSQLPTGTSGTSGSYNEQFF. CDR3 coding DNA: TGTGCCAGCTCACAACTCCCAACCGGGACTAGCGGGACCTCGGGCTCCTACAATGAGCAGTTCTTC.

V and J are TRBV5-4 and TRBJ2-3; maybe TRBD1 (5 bases). The CDR3 is made up of 14 amino acids. V was trimmed by 2 bases and J by 3 bases, leaving 10 bases between them. Per germline, CDR1 SGHNT and CDR2 YYREEE (reference sequence). The CDR3: CASSFSKGTDTQYF. CDR3 in DNA: TGTGCCAGCAGCTTCTCGAAGGGGACAGATACGCAGTATTTT.

The chain has TRBV11-2 and TRBJ2-1, with a weak D call TRBD2 (5 bases). The V gene's germline CDR1 is SGHAT and CDR2 FQNNGV. This CDR3 has 16 amino acids. The germline V and J ends were trimmed by 1 base and 5 bases, with 15 bases remaining between them. The CDR3 sequence: CASSLAPATSNNEQFF. CDR3 nucleotides: TGTGCCAGCAGCTTAGCCCCGGCTACTAGTAACAATGAGCAGTTCTTC.

V gene TRBV6-6 combines with J gene TRBJ2-2; the match to TRBD1 covers 10 bases. CDR3 length: 17 amino acids. The V and J ends lost 6 bases and 6 bases, in that order; junction bases with no gene match: 13. Germline V CDR1 and CDR2: MNHNY, SVGAGI (reference sequence). CDR3 sequence: CASRRPSGQGRAGELFF. The CDR3, as DNA: TGTGCCAGCAGACGACCCTCGGGACAGGGGAGGGCCGGGGAGCTGTTTTTT.

The rearrangement links TRBV28 to TRBJ1-1, with D perhaps matching TRBD1 (6 bases). V was pared by 3 bases and J by 11 bases, with 19 bases between. The germline V gene has CDR1 MDHEN and CDR2 SYDVKM. The CDR3 is 14 residues long. The chain's CDR3 is CASSFLGGRGRAFF. CDR3 coding DNA: TGTGCCAGCAGTTTTTTGGGGGGGCGCGGTAGGGCTTTCTTT.

The chain combines TRBV6-2 or TRBV6-3 with TRBJ1-5; a weak D match, TRBD1 (6 bases). From germline, CDR1 is MNHEY and CDR2 SVGEGT. CDR3 size: 19 residues. With 3 bases removed from V and 2 bases from J, the gap between germline ends came to 23 bases. This CDR3 is CASSYMAGTGSLGNQPQHF. The DNA of the CDR3 is TGTGCCAGCAGTTATATGGCCGGAACAGGGTCACTGGGCAATCAGCCCCAGCATTTT.

The rearrangement uses TRBV9 and TRBJ1-2; 10 bases are shared with TRBD1. CDR1 is SGDLS, CDR2 YYNGEE, per germline. With V trimmed by 4 bases and J by 8 bases, 8 bases remained unmatched. There are 14 residues in the CDR3. The CDR3 here is CASSTRDRGEGYTF. Written as DNA, the CDR3 is TGTGCCAGCAGCACTCGGGACAGGGGAGAAGGCTACACCTTC.

V usage is TRBV5-6 and J usage is TRBJ2-5; perhaps TRBD2 as D (5 bases). Germline V gene sequence: CDR1 SGHDT, CDR2 YYEEEE. V shed 1 base and J shed 5 bases, with 18 bases lying between them. The CDR3 runs to 16 residues. The CDR3 loop is CASSLSVAGSLETQYF. CDR3 DNA: TGTGCCAGCAGCTTGTCGGTTGCTGGGAGTTTGGAGACCCAGTACTTC.

The chain recombines TRBV5-4 with TRBJ2-2; TRBD1 aligns across 8 bases. V dropped 4 bases and J dropped 5; count of bases not matched to a gene: 10. The CDR3 runs to 16 residues. The germline CDR1 and CDR2 sequences are SGHNT and YYREEE (reference sequence). CDR3 in amino acids: CASSRPGGPRTGELFF. The CDR3 DNA follows: TGTGCCAGCAGCAGGCCAGGGGGCCCTAGAACCGGGGAGCTGTTTTTT.

V and J are TRBV9 and TRBJ1-3, with 7 bases matching TRBD1. CDR3 size: 16 residues. Germline CDR1 SGDLS, CDR2 YYNGEE. The J segment lost 1 base and the V segment lost 3 bases, leaving 7 bases of the junction unmatched. The CDR3 is CASSAGQSGSGNTIYF. The CDR3 DNA reads as TGTGCCAGCAGCGCGGGACAGAGCGGGTCTGGAAACACCATATATTTT. Looking up the rest from reference TRBV9 and TRBJ1-3 gives the full variable domain: DSGVTQTPKHLITATGQRVTLRCSPRSGDLSVYWYQQSLDQGLQFLIQYYNGEERAKGNILERFSAQQFPDLHSELNLSSLELGDSALYFCASSAGQSGSGNTIYFGEGSWLTVV.